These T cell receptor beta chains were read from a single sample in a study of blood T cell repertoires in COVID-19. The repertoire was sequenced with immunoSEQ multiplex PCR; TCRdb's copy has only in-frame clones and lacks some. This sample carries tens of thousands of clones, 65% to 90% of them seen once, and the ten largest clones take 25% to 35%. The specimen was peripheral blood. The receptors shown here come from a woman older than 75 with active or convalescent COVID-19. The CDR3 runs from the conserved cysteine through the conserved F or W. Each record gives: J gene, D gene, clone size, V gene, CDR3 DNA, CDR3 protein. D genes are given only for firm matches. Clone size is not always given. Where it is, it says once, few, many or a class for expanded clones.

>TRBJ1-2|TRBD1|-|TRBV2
TGTGCCAGCAGTGAGGGGACAGGCCGTAACTATGGCTACACCTTC
CASSEGTGRNYGYTF
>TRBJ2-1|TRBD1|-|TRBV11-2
TGTGCCAGCAGCTTAGATCTGGGACAGGGGGGCCACAATGAGCAGTTCTTC
CASSLDLGQGGHNEQFF
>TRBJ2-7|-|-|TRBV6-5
TGTGCCAGCAGTTACTCAATCCGGGAATCCTACGAGCAGTACTTC
CASSYSIRESYEQYF
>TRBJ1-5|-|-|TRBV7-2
TGTGCCAGCAGCCCCGGAGGGAATCAGCCCCAGCATTTT
CASSPGGNQPQHF
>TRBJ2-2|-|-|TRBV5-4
TGTGCCAGCAGCTTGGCAGGGACCGGGGAGCTGTTTTTT
CASSLAGTGELFF
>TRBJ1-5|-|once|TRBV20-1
TGCAGTGCTAGTCCGGGGGGCTCTAGCAATCAGCCCCAGCATTTT
CSASPGGSSNQPQHF
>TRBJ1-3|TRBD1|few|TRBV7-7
TGTGCCAGCAGCCTCGGACAGGGCGTAGGAAACACCATATATTTT
CASSLGQGVGNTIYF
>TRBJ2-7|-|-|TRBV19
TGTGCCAGTAGTATCGGCACCCTGACGGGTGAGCAGTACTTC
CASSIGTLTGEQYF
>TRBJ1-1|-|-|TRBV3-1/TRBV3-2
TGTGCCAGCAGCCAAAGCCAGGGTCACACTGAAGCTTTCTTT
CASSQSQGHTEAFF
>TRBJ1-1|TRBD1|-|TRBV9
TGTGCCAGCAGCGGGGACAGGCTTGAAGCTTTCTTT
CASSGDRLEAFF
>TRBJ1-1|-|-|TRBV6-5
TGTGCCAGCAGTTACTCGGGGGGGCTGGCTTTCTTT
CASSYSGGLAFF
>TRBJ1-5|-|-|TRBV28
TGTGCCAGCACCACCCGGGGGGGGAGCAATCAGCCCCAGCATTTT
CASTTRGGSNQPQHF
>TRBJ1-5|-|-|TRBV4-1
TGCGCCAGCAGCCCGTCCTCGGGGGGCGGTCAGCCCCAGCATTTT
CASSPSSGGGQPQHF
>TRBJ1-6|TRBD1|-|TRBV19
TGTGCCAGTACCGAGGGGGGACAGGGATTCCGTTCACCCCTCCACTTT
CASTEGGQGFRSPLHF
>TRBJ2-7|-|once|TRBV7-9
TGTGCCAGCAGCTTAGTTGGACAGAGCTACGAGCAGTACTTC
CASSLVGQSYEQYF
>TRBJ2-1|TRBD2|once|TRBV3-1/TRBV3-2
TGTGCCAGCAGCCCCCGACTAGCGGGGAGCAATGAGCAGTTCTTC
CASSPRLAGSNEQFF
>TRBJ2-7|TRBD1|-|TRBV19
TGTGCCAGTAGTATCAACAGGGGTTACGAGCAGTACTTC
CASSINRGYEQYF
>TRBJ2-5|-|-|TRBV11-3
TGTGCCAGCAGCCCCGGGACCTGGAGGGAAGAGACCCAGTACTTC
CASSPGTWREETQYF
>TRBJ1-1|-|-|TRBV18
TGTGCCAGCTCGGTAGGGCAGGGGTCGAGTGAAGCTTTCTTT
CASSVGQGSSEAFF
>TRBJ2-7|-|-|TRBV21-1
TGTGCCAGCAGCATACTCAGGGGAAGGGGCTACGAGCAGTACTTC
CASSILRGRGYEQYF
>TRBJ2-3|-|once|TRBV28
TGTGCCAGCAGTCCCCTTGGGGCCACAGATACGCAGTATTTT
CASSPLGATDTQYF
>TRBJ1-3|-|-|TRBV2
TGTGCCAGCAGTGAAATCTCCGGGGTGATCTCTGGAAACACCATATATTTT
CASSEISGVISGNTIYF
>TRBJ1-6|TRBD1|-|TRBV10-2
TGCGCCAGCAGCGACAGGGACCCCTATAATTCACCCCTCCACTTT
CASSDRDPYNSPLHF
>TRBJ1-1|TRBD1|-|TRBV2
TGTGCCAGCAGTGATCGGACAGGGTTCGGTTCTGAAGCTTTCTTT
CASSDRTGFGSEAFF
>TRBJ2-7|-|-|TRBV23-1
TGCGCCAGCACAATGGGCCCTTCGGAGCAGTACTTC
CASTMGPSEQYF
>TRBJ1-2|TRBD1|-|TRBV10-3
TGTGCCATCAGTGAAAGACAGGGCGCCGGCTACACCTTC
CAISERQGAGYTF
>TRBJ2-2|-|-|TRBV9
TGTGCCAGCAGCCTGAGAAGCGCGAACACCGGGGAGCTGTTTTTT
CASSLRSANTGELFF
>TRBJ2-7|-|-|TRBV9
TGTGCCAGCAGCGTAGCGGACAGAGGGAACGAGCAGTACTTC
CASSVADRGNEQYF